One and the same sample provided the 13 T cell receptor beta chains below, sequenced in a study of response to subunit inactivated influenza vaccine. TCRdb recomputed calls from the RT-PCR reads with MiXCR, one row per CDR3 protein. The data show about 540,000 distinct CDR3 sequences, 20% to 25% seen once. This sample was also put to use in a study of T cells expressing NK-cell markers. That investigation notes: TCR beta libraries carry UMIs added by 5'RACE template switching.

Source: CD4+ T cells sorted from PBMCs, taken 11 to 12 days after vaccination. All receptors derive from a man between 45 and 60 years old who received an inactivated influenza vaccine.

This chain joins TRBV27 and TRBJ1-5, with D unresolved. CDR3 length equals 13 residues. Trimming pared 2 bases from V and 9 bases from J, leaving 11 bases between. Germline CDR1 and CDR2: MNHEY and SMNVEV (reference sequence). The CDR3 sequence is CASSLGNFAPQHF. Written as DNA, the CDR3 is TGTGCCAGCAGTTTAGGAAATTTCGCGCCCCAGCATTTT.

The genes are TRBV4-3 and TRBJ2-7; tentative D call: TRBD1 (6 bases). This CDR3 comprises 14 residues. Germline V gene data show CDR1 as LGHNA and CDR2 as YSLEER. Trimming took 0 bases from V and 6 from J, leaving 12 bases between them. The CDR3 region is CASSQETGLGEQYF. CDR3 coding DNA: TGCGCCAGCAGCCAAGAAACAGGGTTGGGCGAGCAGTACTTC.

In DNA, the CDR3 is TGTGCCAGCAGTTTTGGAGGGGGGACGGTTCAGCCCCAGCATTTT. Encoded protein: CASSFGGGTVQPQHF. The chain is built from TRBV12-3 or TRBV12-4 and TRBJ1-5, with D possibly TRBD1 on 6 matching bases. The V end was cut by 3 bases, the J end by 6 bases, with 15 bases between. The CDR3 runs to 15 residues.

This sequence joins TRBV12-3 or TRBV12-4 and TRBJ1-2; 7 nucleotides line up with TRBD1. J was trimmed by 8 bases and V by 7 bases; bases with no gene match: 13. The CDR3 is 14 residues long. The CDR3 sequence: CASTMSGQGDGYTF. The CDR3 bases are TGTGCCAGCACCATGAGTGGCCAGGGGGACGGCTACACCTTC.

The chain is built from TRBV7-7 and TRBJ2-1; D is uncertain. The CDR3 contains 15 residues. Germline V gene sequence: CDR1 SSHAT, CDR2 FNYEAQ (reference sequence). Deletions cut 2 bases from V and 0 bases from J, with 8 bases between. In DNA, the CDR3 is TGTGCCAGCAGCTTACCCGGTCTCTCCTACAATGAGCAGTTCTTC. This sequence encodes CASSLPGLSYNEQFF. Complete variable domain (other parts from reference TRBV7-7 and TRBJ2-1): GAGVSQSPRYKVTKRGQDVTLRCDPISSHATLYWYQQALGQGPEFLTYFNYEAQPDKSGLPSDRFSAERPEGSISTLTIQRTEQRDSAMYRCASSLPGLSYNEQFFGPGTRLTVL.

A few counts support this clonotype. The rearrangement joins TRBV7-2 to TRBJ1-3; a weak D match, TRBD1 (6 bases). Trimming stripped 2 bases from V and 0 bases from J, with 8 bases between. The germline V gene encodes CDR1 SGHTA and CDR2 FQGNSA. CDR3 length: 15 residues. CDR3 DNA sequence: TGTGCCAGCAGCTTACTGGGACACTCTGGAAACACCATATATTTT. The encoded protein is CASSLLGHSGNTIYF.

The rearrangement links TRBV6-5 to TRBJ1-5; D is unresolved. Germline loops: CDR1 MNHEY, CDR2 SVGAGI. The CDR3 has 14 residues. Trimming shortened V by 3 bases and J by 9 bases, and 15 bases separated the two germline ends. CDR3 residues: CASSYNDGSGPQHF. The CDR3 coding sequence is TGTGCCAGCAGTTATAACGACGGATCCGGGCCCCAGCATTTT.

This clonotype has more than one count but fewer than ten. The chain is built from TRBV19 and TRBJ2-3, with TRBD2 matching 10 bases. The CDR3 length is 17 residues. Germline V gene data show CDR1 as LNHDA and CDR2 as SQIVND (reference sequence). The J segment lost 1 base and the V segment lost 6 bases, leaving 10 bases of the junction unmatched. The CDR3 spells CASSLALLAGGTDTQYF. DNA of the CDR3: TGTGCCAGTAGCTTAGCCCTGCTAGCGGGGGGCACAGATACGCAGTATTTT.

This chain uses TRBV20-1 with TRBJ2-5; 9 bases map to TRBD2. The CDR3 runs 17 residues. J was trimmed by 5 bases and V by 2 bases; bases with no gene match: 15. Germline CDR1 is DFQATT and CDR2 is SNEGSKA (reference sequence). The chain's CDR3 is CSARNWNLREGGETQYF. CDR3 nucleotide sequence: TGCAGTGCTAGAAATTGGAACCTGCGGGAGGGAGGGGAGACCCAGTACTTC.

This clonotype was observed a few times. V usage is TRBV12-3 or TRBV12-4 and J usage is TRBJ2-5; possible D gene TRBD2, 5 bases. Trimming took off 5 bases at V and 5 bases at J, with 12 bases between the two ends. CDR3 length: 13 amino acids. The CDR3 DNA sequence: TGTGCCAGCAGTCCGGACTTGGTGGAGACCCAGTACTTC. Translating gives CASSPDLVETQYF.

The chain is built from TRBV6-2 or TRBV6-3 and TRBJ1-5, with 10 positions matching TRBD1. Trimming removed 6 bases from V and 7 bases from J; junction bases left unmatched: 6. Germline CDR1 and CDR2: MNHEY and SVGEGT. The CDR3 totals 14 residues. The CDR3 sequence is CASRGQGRSQPQHF. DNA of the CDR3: TGTGCCAGCAGGGGACAGGGGCGATCCCAGCCCCAGCATTTT.

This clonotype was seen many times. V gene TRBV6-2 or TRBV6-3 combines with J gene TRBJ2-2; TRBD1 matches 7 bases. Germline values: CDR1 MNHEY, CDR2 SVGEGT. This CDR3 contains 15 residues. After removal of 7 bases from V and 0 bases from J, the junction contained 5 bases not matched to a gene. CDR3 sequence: CASTLDRANTGELFF. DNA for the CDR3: TGTGCCAGCACCCTTGACAGGGCGAACACCGGGGAGCTGTTTTTT.

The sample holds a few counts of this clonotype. The chain's CDR3 is CSVGATSGNNEQFF. DNA of the CDR3: TGCAGCGTCGGCGCGACTAGCGGGAATAATGAGCAGTTCTTC. This chain uses TRBV29-1 with TRBJ2-1; 11 bases are shared with TRBD2. Germline trimming cut 6 bases from V and 7 bases from J; bases unmatched to any gene: 8. The CDR3 runs 14 residues. The germline V gene encodes CDR1 SQVTM and CDR2 ANQGSEA.